This T cell receptor beta chain was recovered during a study of blood T cell repertoires in COVID-19. Across the whole study: Samples came from the United States, Italy and Spain, spanning acute and convalescent COVID-19. In each case, the material was cDNA or gDNA derived from T cells, B-cell-depleted T cells, or PBMCs.

The table lists this clone with a count of one. Trimming cost V 7 bases and J 6 bases, with 15 bases left between them. This CDR3 contains 13 residues. Looked up from germline, CDR1 is KGHSH and CDR2 is LQKENI. As handled by the study authors: Amplification of reference gene primers provided the estimated nucleated cell counts. The data were produced by immunoSEQ multiplex PCR, yet TCRdb's version contains in-frame clones alone and is incomplete. From that table come the V and J calls and clone size; the DNA was used to work out D and trimming. Of 370,000 or so clones in the sample, more than 75% were seen once.

The material sequenced was peripheral blood. The receptor was isolated from a human donor with acute or convalescent COVID-19. The donor label of this sample is uncertain. The rearrangement uses TRBV18 and TRBJ1-1; tentative D call: TRBD1 (6 bases). The CDR3 spells CASFLTGIAEAFF. CDR3 DNA: TGTGCCAGCTTTTTAACAGGGATCGCTGAAGCTTTCTTT.